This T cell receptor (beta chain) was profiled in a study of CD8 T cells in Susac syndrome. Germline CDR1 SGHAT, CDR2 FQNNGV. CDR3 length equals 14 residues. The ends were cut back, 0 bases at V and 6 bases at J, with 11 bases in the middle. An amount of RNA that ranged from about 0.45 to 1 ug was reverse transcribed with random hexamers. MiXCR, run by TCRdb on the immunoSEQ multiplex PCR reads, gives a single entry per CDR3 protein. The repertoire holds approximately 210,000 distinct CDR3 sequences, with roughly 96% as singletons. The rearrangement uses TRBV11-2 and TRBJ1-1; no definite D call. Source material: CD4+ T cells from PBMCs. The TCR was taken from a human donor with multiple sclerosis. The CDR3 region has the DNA TGTGCCAGCAGCTTAGAGGGGAGCATCGCTGAAGCTTTCTTT. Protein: CASSLEGSIAEAFF.